This T cell receptor beta chain was obtained from a study of T cells after yellow fever vaccination. Background on the study: Low-cell-number fractions underwent preparation using SMART-Seq v4 Ultra Low Input. Study-level findings and limits: Most clones from primary vaccination resurfaced after the booster (under 97% CD4, less than 90% CD8). Though weaker, the secondary response peaked faster, on day 5 versus 15.

The CDR3 consists of 18 residues. V was pared by 6 bases and J by 1 base, with 11 bases of the junction left unmatched. Per germline, CDR1 DFQATT and CDR2 SNEGSKA (reference sequence). A word on this clonotype: Its specificity is not known.

UMIs and a universal primer site were added when TCR cDNA was made by 5'RACE template switching. TCRdb used MiXCR to reprocess the 5' RACE reads, holding one entry per CDR3 protein. In the table there are hundreds of thousands of distinct CDR3 sequences, about 12% of which are singletons. This sample comprised PBMCs, obtained on the day of the yellow fever booster vaccination. The chain has TRBV20-1 and TRBJ2-1, with 14 positions matching TRBD2. This receptor was identified in a man younger than 40 who received the YFV17D yellow fever vaccine. CDR3 nucleotide sequence: TGCAGTGCAGGGGGAGGGACTAGCGGGAGACGGTCCTACAATGAGCAGTTCTTC. This codes for CSAGGGTSGRRSYNEQFF.